This T cell receptor beta chain originates from a study of cytomegalovirus exposure and HLA in healthy donors. The donors belonged to the roughly 110-subject validation cohort, separate from the roughly 650-subject first cohort. Study-level findings and limits: Diagnosis of cytomegalovirus status made by the classifier reportedly showed high specificity and sensitivity. A list of approximately 160 TCR beta chains associated with cytomegalovirus was given. In vitro assays verified that a few CMV-associated chains recognized CMV antigens specifically.

The method was immunoSEQ multiplex PCR; TCRdb's version includes in-frame clones alone and lacks a portion of them. The data contain approximately 300,000 clones, around 86% of them singletons. As to this clone: Its target is unknown.

Per germline, CDR1 SGHRS and CDR2 YFSETQ. The CDR3 is made up of 15 amino acids. Trimming at V came to 4 bases and at J to 6 bases, leaving 11 bases not matched to a gene. The sample was PBMCs. The receptor comes from a woman between 18 and 29 years old in good health and CMV-seronegative. The chain joins TRBV5-1 to TRBJ2-3; TRBD1 agrees at 7 bases. CDR3 loop: CASSPAGQEADTQYF. The DNA for the CDR3 is TGCGCCAGCAGCCCAGCCGGACAGGAGGCCGATACGCAGTATTTT.